These 7 T cell receptor beta chains were sequenced from one sample in a study of cytomegalovirus exposure and HLA in healthy donors. The PCR had 60 Vbeta and 13 Jbeta primers. The assay was immunoSEQ multiplex PCR, and TCRdb's table has in-frame clones only and misses some. The profile shows under 200,000 clones, roughly nine tenths of them singletons. Sequencing input: PBMCs. Source of these receptors: a woman in her twenties or thirties in good health and CMV-seronegative.

The chain employs TRBV6-5 and TRBJ1-1; a possible D gene is TRBD1 (6 bases). V was cut by 7 bases and J by 1 base, with 10 bases left in between. Looked up from germline, CDR1 is MNHEY and CDR2 is SVGAGI. The CDR3 contains 13 residues. CDR3 protein: CASKWGPNTEAFF. The CDR3, as DNA: TGTGCCAGCAAGTGGGGGCCGAACACTGAAGCTTTCTTT.

The J gene is TRBJ2-7, the V gene TRBV7-9; tentative D call: TRBD2 (6 bases). V gave up 3 bases and J gave up 2 bases, with 11 bases separating them. Germline V CDR1 and CDR2: SEHNR, FQNEAQ (reference sequence). CDR3 size: 14 residues. CDR3 sequence (DNA): TGTGCCAGCAGCTTGCGGGAAGGGACCTACGAGCAGTACTTC. Residues: CASSLREGTYEQYF.

The J gene is TRBJ2-2, the V gene TRBV7-9; possibly TRBD2 for D (9 bases). From germline, CDR1 is SEHNR and CDR2 FQNEAQ (reference sequence). V gave up 8 bases and J gave up 4 bases, with 26 bases separating them. The CDR3 contains 18 residues. The chain's CDR3 is CASVQGGLAVGVTGELFF. In nucleotides, the CDR3 is TGTGCCAGCGTACAGGGGGGACTAGCCGTTGGGGTCACCGGGGAGCTGTTTTTT.

The J gene is TRBJ2-7, the V gene TRBV6-5, with 11 nucleotides matching TRBD2. Germline V gene sequence: CDR1 MNHEY, CDR2 SVGAGI. Trimming cost V 2 bases and J 1 base; bases outside gene matches: 4. This CDR3 contains 16 residues. CDR3 protein: CASSYATSGSSYEQYF. The CDR3 DNA reads TGTGCCAGCAGTTACGCAACTAGCGGGAGTTCCTACGAGCAGTACTTC.

This chain uses TRBV19 with TRBJ2-7; TRBD2 agrees at 10 bases. The V segment lost 1 base and the J segment 4 bases; nucleotides outside the gene matches: 4. The CDR3 is 15 amino acids. From germline, CDR1 is LNHDA and CDR2 SQIVND (reference sequence). CDR3 protein: CASSIVASGSYEQYF. The CDR3 bases are TGTGCCAGTAGTATAGTGGCTAGCGGGAGTTACGAGCAGTACTTC.

This sequence joins TRBV19 and TRBJ2-2; 9 positions agree with TRBD1. The V gene's germline CDR1 is LNHDA and CDR2 SQIVND (reference sequence). The CDR3 has 15 amino acids. J gave up 6 bases and V 6 bases, and 8 bases lay outside the gene matches. The CDR3 here is CASSRDRDPSGELFF. CDR3 in DNA: TGTGCCAGTAGCCGGGACAGGGACCCTTCCGGGGAGCTGTTTTTT.

The V gene is TRBV2, the J gene TRBJ2-1; D gene unclear. Germline assignment: CDR1 SNHLY and CDR2 FYNNEI. This CDR3 comprises 14 residues. With 5 bases removed from V and 1 base from J, the gap between germline ends came to 9 bases. CDR3 region: CASSTKRSYNEQFF. For the CDR3, the DNA is TGTGCCAGCAGTACGAAACGGTCCTACAATGAGCAGTTCTTC. Based on the CDR3 plus reference TRBV2 and TRBJ2-1, the full variable domain is EPEVTQTPSHQVTQMGQEVILRCVPISNHLYFYWYRQILGQKVEFLVSFYNNEISEKSEIFDDQFSVERPDGSNFTLKIRSTKLEDSAMYFCASSTKRSYNEQFFGPGTRLTVL.